These T cell receptor beta chains were read from a single sample in a study of T-cell reconstitution after alpha-beta-depleted transplantation in children. One entry per CDR3 protein results from TCRdb running MiXCR on the PCR reads. The sample contains hundreds of thousands of distinct CDR3 sequences, 11% of which appear only once. The sequencing here drew on peripheral blood, taken 180 days after TCRalphabeta/CD19-depleted stem cell transplant. The receptors stem from a male patient aged 2 to 9 who had a stem cell transplant for chronic granulomatous disease, so the T cells may come from the graft donor. The CDR3 runs from the conserved cysteine through the conserved F or W. The D gene is left open where the match is weak.

D gene,J gene,V gene,CDR3 protein
-,TRBJ2-7,TRBV15,CATSPQVEGTYEQYF
-,TRBJ1-1,TRBV12-3/TRBV12-4,CASSLAGGEAFF
TRBD2,TRBJ2-3,TRBV4-1,CASSQVLAGGPDTQYF
-,TRBJ2-1,TRBV4-1,CASSPPNYNEQFF
TRBD1,TRBJ1-6,TRBV20-1,CSARVMGTDLNSPLHF
-,TRBJ2-4,TRBV29-1,CSACNNPKNIQYF
-,TRBJ2-2,TRBV23-1,CASSQSPLGGVNTGELFF
-,TRBJ2-7,TRBV7-2,CASSPRPSHEQYF
-,TRBJ2-5,TRBV12-3/TRBV12-4,CASSLLEWETQYF
-,TRBJ1-6,TRBV7-2,CASRLGSNSPLHF
TRBD1,TRBJ2-5,TRBV20-1,CSALPGGPREETQYF
-,TRBJ2-5,TRBV20-1,CSAPGSPQETQYF
-,TRBJ2-1,TRBV20-1,CSAPRREQFF
TRBD2,TRBJ2-3,TRBV19,CASSSRGADTQYF
TRBD2,TRBJ2-1,TRBV4-3,CASSPNPGTSGHNEQFF
-,TRBJ1-3,TRBV5-8,CASSLGAAGNTIYF
TRBD1,TRBJ1-2,TRBV11-2,CASSLEVVRDRVFNYGYTF